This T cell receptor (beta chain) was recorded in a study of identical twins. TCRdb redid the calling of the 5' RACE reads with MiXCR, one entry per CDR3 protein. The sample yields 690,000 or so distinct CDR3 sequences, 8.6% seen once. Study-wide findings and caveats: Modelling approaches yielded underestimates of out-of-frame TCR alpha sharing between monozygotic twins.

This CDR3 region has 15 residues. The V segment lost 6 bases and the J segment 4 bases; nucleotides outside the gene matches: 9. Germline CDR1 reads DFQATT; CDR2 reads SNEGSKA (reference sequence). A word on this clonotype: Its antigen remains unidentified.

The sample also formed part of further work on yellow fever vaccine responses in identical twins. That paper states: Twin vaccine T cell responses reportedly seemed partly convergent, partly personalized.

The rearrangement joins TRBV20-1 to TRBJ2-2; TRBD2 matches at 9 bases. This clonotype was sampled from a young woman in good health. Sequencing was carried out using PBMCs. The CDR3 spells CSAQIAGVGTGELFF. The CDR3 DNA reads TGCAGTGCCCAAATAGCGGGAGTGGGCACCGGGGAGCTGTTTTTT.